Shown below are 13 T cell receptor beta chains from a single sample sequenced in a study of Graves' ophthalmopathy and Graves' hyperthyroidism. Beta-chain TCR CDR3 regions were amplified from RNA transcripts. A first-round RT-PCR used HTBI primers, followed by a second-round multiplex PCR. MiXCR, applied by TCRdb to the multiplex PCR reads, yields one record per CDR3 protein. The sample yields almost 400,000 distinct CDR3 sequences, around 19% seen once. Sequenced input: peripheral blood. These receptors were collected from a woman aged 18-29 years with Graves' ophthalmopathy.

This chain uses TRBV7-2 with TRBJ2-7; 9 positions match TRBD1. Trimming cost V 9 bases and J 2 bases; bases outside gene matches: 5. The length of the CDR3 is 13 residues. CDR1 and CDR2 (germline): SGHTA, FQGNSA. The CDR3 nucleotides are TGTGCCAGTTGGGACAGGGATACCTACGAGCAGTACTTC. Its protein product is CASWDRDTYEQYF.

This clonotype has at least ten counts. The V call is TRBV19, the J call TRBJ1-5, with D hard to call. The V end was cut by 2 bases, the J end by 5 bases, with 19 bases between. Germline lookup yields CDR1 LNHDA and CDR2 SQIVND (reference sequence). There are 17 residues in the CDR3. For the CDR3, the DNA is TGTGCCAGTAGTATACGAGCCCTCGAGGGTAAGGATCAGCCCCAGCATTTT. It codes for CASSIRALEGKDQPQHF. The whole variable domain, filled in from reference TRBV19 and TRBJ1-5, reads DGGITQSPKYLFRKEGQNVTLSCEQNLNHDAMYWYRQDPGQGLRLIYYSQIVNDFQKGDIAEGYSVSREKKESFPLTVTSAQKNPTAFYLCASSIRALEGKDQPQHFGDGTRLSIL.

There are many counts of this clonotype. The rearrangement uses TRBV5-5 and TRBJ2-5; the D is unclear. This CDR3 has 13 residues. V was cut by 0 bases and J by 4 bases, with 7 bases left in between. Germline-derived CDR1 and CDR2 are SGHKS and YYEKEE (reference sequence). CDR3 bases: TGTGCCAGCAGCTTGGCGGGCCCAGAGACCCAGTACTTC. Encoded protein: CASSLAGPETQYF. Full variable domain (missing parts from reference TRBV5-5 and TRBJ2-5): DAGVTQSPTHLIKTRGQQVTLRCSPISGHKSVSWYQQVLGQGPQFIFQYYEKEERGRGNFPDRFSARQFPNYSSELNVNALLLGDSALYLCASSLAGPETQYFGPGTRLLVL.

Ten or more counts support this clonotype. V and J are TRBV28 and TRBJ2-5, with no clear D. Looked up from germline, CDR1 is MDHEN and CDR2 is SYDVKM. V gave up 10 bases and J gave up 3 bases, with 18 bases separating them. This CDR3 is 14 amino acids long. CDR3 loop: CATRPRGTKETQYF. In DNA, the CDR3 is TGTGCCACCCGACCCCGAGGCACAAAAGAGACCCAGTACTTC.

This chain connects TRBV11-2 to TRBJ2-7; weak D call: TRBD1 (5 bases). V was pared by 0 bases and J by 6 bases, with 9 bases between. From germline, CDR1 is SGHAT and CDR2 FQNNGV. This CDR3 has 13 residues. This CDR3 reads CASSLDHRTEQYF. CDR3 DNA: TGTGCCAGCAGCTTAGACCACAGGACCGAGCAGTACTTC. Variable domain in full (rest from reference TRBV11-2 and TRBJ2-7): EAGVAQSPRYKIIEKRQSVAFWCNPISGHATLYWYQQILGQGPKLLIQFQNNGVVDDSQLPKDRFSAERLKGVDSTLKIQPAKLEDSAVYLCASSLDHRTEQYFGPGTRLTVT.

This clonotype has just one count. V gene TRBV15 combines with J gene TRBJ2-7; the D gene is possibly TRBD2 (6 bases). V dropped 5 bases and J dropped 4 bases, with 12 bases sitting between them. Germline V CDR1 and CDR2: LNHNV, YYDKDF (reference sequence). The CDR3 extends over 13 amino acids. The CDR3, as DNA: TGTGCCACCAGCGAGGGAGGAGGGTACGAGCAGTACTTC. It encodes CATSEGGGYEQYF.

This clonotype has at least ten counts. A read error may explain this, as a much larger clone is one base away. V and J are TRBV18 and TRBJ1-1; D not certain. Germline values: CDR1 KGHSH, CDR2 LQKENI. The CDR3 extends over 11 amino acids. V was pared by 8 bases and J by 6 bases, with 10 bases between. CDR3: CASSPGAEAFF. The DNA for the CDR3 is TGTGCCAGCAGTCCGGGCGCTGAAGCTTTCTTT.

Details on this clonotype: At one end the junction does not follow the germline gene, possibly because of a read error. The CDR3 DNA reads as TGTGCCAGCAGCGGGGAGGACACTGGAGCTTTCTTT. It encodes CASSGEDTGAFF. This sequence joins TRBV7-9 and TRBJ1-1; the D gene is possibly TRBD1 (5 bases). Germline V gene data show CDR1 as SEHNR and CDR2 as FQNEAQ (reference sequence). The CDR3 extends over 12 amino acids.

Ten or more counts support this clonotype. The chain has TRBV29-1 and TRBJ2-7; TRBD2 matches 8 bases. The CDR3 extends over 12 amino acids. Germline values: CDR1 SQVTM, CDR2 ANQGSEA. The V segment lost 7 bases and the J segment 2 bases; nucleotides outside the gene matches: 4. Here the CDR3 DNA reads TGCAGCGGGGGACTAGGCCCCTACGAGCAGTACTTC. The encoded protein is CSGGLGPYEQYF.

This clonotype was recorded at least ten times. V and J are TRBV11-2 and TRBJ1-5; the D gene is possibly TRBD1 (5 bases). Germline V gene data show CDR1 as SGHAT and CDR2 as FQNNGV. V lost 1 base to trimming and J lost 4 bases, with 11 bases between them. The CDR3 sequence is 15 residues long. CDR3 sequence reads: CASSLGRALNQPQHF. In DNA, the CDR3 is TGTGCCAGCAGCTTAGGCAGGGCCCTAAATCAGCCCCAGCATTTT.

This clonotype was observed at least ten times. V gene TRBV20-1 combines with J gene TRBJ2-7; 8 positions agree with TRBD1. This CDR3 is built from 14 residues. After removal of 5 bases from V and 0 bases from J, the junction contained 6 bases not matched to a gene. The germline gives CDR1 DFQATT, CDR2 SNEGSKA (reference sequence). The CDR3, as DNA: TGCAGTGCTTCTTCGACAGGGGTCTCCTACGAGCAGTACTTC. Protein product: CSASSTGVSYEQYF.

The rearrangement joins TRBV6-5 to TRBJ2-6; 7 bases are shared with TRBD1. Looked up from germline, CDR1 is MNHEY and CDR2 is SVGAGI. V dropped 4 bases and J dropped 0; count of bases not matched to a gene: 3. CDR3 size: 16 residues. CDR3 DNA: TGTGCCAGCAGTTTAGCAGGGGGCTCTGGGGCCAACGTCCTGACTTTC. This sequence encodes CASSLAGGSGANVLTF.

This clonotype has ten or more counts. The DNA of the CDR3 is TGTGCCAGCACCACGGGGGGGACAGGGGCCTACGAGCAGTACTTC. Its protein is CASTTGGTGAYEQYF. The chain employs TRBV12-3 or TRBV12-4 and TRBJ2-7; 10 bases map to TRBD1. V gave up 7 bases and J gave up 2 bases; unmatched junction bases: 8. This CDR3 is built from 15 residues.